Sequencing of this TCR beta chain was carried out in a study of neoadjuvant anti-PD-1 for oral cavity cancer. The overall study: Nivolumab at 3 mg/kg was mostly given biweekly, three to four doses, pre-surgery. Patients without progression got a fourth dose around day 43.

PBMC libraries mostly used 480 ng of input genomic DNA, with six replicates per sample. Produced via immunoSEQ multiplex PCR; TCRdb's table is partial and in-frame only. The sample includes 15,000 or so clones, around 70% of them seen just once. No culture or expansion preceded analysis of these blood cells. J lost 2 bases, V lost 3 bases, and 3 bases had no gene match. Germline V gene data show CDR1 as MGHRA and CDR2 as YSYEKL. This CDR3 has 16 residues. This chain joins TRBV4-1 and TRBJ2-2; TRBD2 matches at 10 bases. This material consisted of PBMCs, taken before nivolumab (anti-PD-1) treatment. The clonotype comes from a person between 35 and 79 years old with oral cavity squamous cell carcinoma. The CDR3 loop is CASSQRTSGNTGELFF. The CDR3 nucleotides are TGCGCCAGCAGCCAGCGGACTAGCGGAAACACCGGGGAGCTGTTTTTT.